This TCR beta chain stems from a study of blood T cell repertoires in COVID-19. Study-wide background: Italy, Spain and the United States were the sources of the convalescent and acute COVID-19 samples. T cells, B-cell-depleted T cells, or PBMCs supplied cDNA or gDNA.

Ages ranged from 18 to 89 years, with residence in 20 to 30 US areas. Per germline, CDR1 SQVTM and CDR2 ANQGSEA. Trimming removed 7 bases from V and 3 bases from J; junction bases left unmatched: 5. The CDR3 is 13 residues long. Original processing notes: Estimated nucleated cell counts came from reference gene primer amplification. Clones were sequenced by immunoSEQ multiplex PCR, and TCRdb holds only the in-frame ones, with some missing. Clonal size and the V and J genes are those of that table, whereas D and trimming came from the DNA. The repertoire includes 200,000 or so clones, 75% to 90% of them detected once, and over 3% sits in the top ten.

Sequencing was done on a sample of PBMCs or T cells enriched from blood (not recorded which). The chain carries TRBV29-1 and TRBJ2-1; 8 bases map to TRBD1. The sequence came from a woman between 40 and 55 years old with acute COVID-19. In nucleotides, the CDR3 is TGCAGCGGACGCACAGGGGGCTACAATGAGCAGTTCTTC. Residues: CSGRTGGYNEQFF.